Included here is one T cell receptor beta chain sequence, with context. The antigen it recognizes is unknown. No much larger clone is present one base from it, and per-base qualities are unavailable. The meaning of the sample's treatment or condition label: live attenuated yellow fever vaccine strain. At every blood-draw timepoint, two biological replicates of bulk PBMCs were collected. A standard Ficoll-Paque protocol was used to isolate PBMCs from peripheral blood. TriZol was used to extract RNA from bulk PBMCs, CD4 and CD8 fractions, and dextramer-positive and dextramer-negative fractions. The CDR3, from cysteine to phenylalanine, totals 13 residues. Only CDR3 DNA is held: 39 bases, read in frame from base 1. For CDR1 and CDR2, the germline V gene (reference sequence) lists LNHDA and SQIVND. V and J are truncated by 8 bases and 5 bases respectively, leaving an intervening sequence of 15 bases. The data were taken from a study of T cells after yellow fever vaccination (dated by TCRdb to 2018 to 2020). Regarding the complete study: Libraries from fractions with low cell numbers were prepared with the SMART-Seq v4 Ultra Low Input RNA kit. Two healthy male donors, one aged 18 to 29 and one aged 30 to 39 years, were included in the cohort. Blood was drawn at multiple timepoints before and after primary and secondary immunization, with bulk PBMC replicates and cell subsets isolated. To follow T-cell clones before and after both primary and booster YFV17D yellow fever vaccination, bulk TCR alpha and beta repertoires underwent longitudinal sequencing. The paper as a whole reports these results and caveats: A small fraction of clonotypes appeared in both the CD4 and CD8 compartments, likely as a result of convergent recombination. Most clones expanded after primary vaccination were re-detected after the booster (around 96% of CD4 and around 88% of CD8), suggesting broad memory maintenance. FACS-sorted repertoires could contain abundant contaminating clonotypes from the bulk population, so computational filtering was required. Compared with the primary T-cell response, the secondary T-cell response was weaker but faster, peaking on day 5 rather than day 15. Only a couple of donors were included in the study, so the extent to which the findings can be generalized is limited.

TCR cDNA was synthesized by 5'RACE template switching, through which a universal primer site and unique molecular identifiers were introduced. Priming for cDNA synthesis came from both the TCR alpha and TCR beta constant segments. Library amplification involved two PCR steps, and the second step added sample barcodes and sequencing adapters. Libraries were sequenced on Illumina HiSeq 2500 (2x100 bp) or NovaSeq (2x150 bp). The original methods were these. MIGEC was used to demultiplex reads and collapse the reads into UMI consensus sequences, and MiXCR was used for V(D)J alignment. Using edgeR on replicate PBMC samples, clonotypes were called vaccine-responding if FDR was below 0.01 and the log2 fold change was above 5 up to day 15. CD4 or CD8 identity was assigned to each bulk clonotype according to whether the clonotype was present at higher abundance in the sequenced CD4 repertoire or the sequenced CD8 repertoire. In-frame beta chains were kept once TCRdb had trimmed the public reads at Q25 with fastp and called clones with MiXCR. Each CDR3 protein gets just one entry, which takes the most common genes and DNA from the rows behind it. These V and J calls are TCRdb output, not the study's own analysis. In this sample the table shows a few hundred thousand distinct CDR3 sequences, around 7% of which occur a single time. Clones ranked in the top ten supply 18% of the sample.

The clonotype originates from a man between 18 and 35 years old who received the YFV17D yellow fever vaccine. Sequenced material: PBMCs, taken roughly 45 days after the first yellow fever vaccination. The chain couples TRBV19 to TRBJ2-5, with TRBD1 as a weak D call on 6 bases. The sequenced DNA is TGTGCCAGTGCTACAGGGTTTACGGAGACCCAGTACTTC. This is translated as CASATGFTETQYF.